A selection of T cell receptor beta chains follows, all from one sample in a study of cytomegalovirus exposure and HLA in healthy donors. Here immunoSEQ multiplex PCR was the method, and the copy in TCRdb shows in-frame clones only, minus some. The profile shows approximately 260,000 clones, about 86% of them singletons. The sample taken for sequencing was PBMCs. The receptors were gathered from a woman between 18 and 29 years old in good health and CMV-seronegative. Each CDR3 is given with its conserved first and last residue. The order of the fields is clone size, V gene, CDR3 length, J gene, D gene, CDR3 protein, CDR3 DNA. The D gene is left open where the match is weak. Rows may omit the clone size; those that give it use once, few, many or a size class.

size: -; V: TRBV6-5; length: 16; J: TRBJ2-7; D: -; CDR3: CASSYGGGGKSYEQYF; DNA: TGTGCCAGCAGTTACGGGGGAGGGGGTAAATCCTACGAGCAGTACTTC
size: -; V: TRBV19; length: 14; J: TRBJ2-1; D: -; CDR3: CASGWQGVYNEQFF; DNA: TGTGCCAGTGGTTGGCAGGGCGTTTACAATGAGCAGTTCTTC
size: -; V: TRBV5-4; length: 14; J: TRBJ1-2; D: TRBD1; CDR3: CASSLSGQQYGYTF; DNA: TGTGCCAGCAGCTTGTCGGGACAGCAATATGGCTACACCTTC
size: -; V: TRBV2; length: 15; J: TRBJ1-6; D: -; CDR3: CASSDTQTGRSPLHF; DNA: TGTGCCAGCAGTGATACACAGACCGGGAGATCACCCCTCCACTTT
size: -; V: TRBV18; length: 13; J: TRBJ1-1; D: TRBD1; CDR3: CASSPRQGDGAFF; DNA: TGTGCCAGCTCACCCCGACAGGGGGATGGAGCTTTCTTT
size: once; V: TRBV29-1; length: 11; J: TRBJ1-1; D: TRBD1; CDR3: CSADRAGEAFF; DNA: TGCAGCGCGGACAGGGCGGGTGAAGCTTTCTTT
size: -; V: TRBV9; length: 14; J: TRBJ2-1; D: TRBD1; CDR3: CASSAGQIYNEQFF; DNA: TGTGCCAGCAGCGCGGGACAGATATACAATGAGCAGTTCTTC
size: -; V: TRBV18; length: 14; J: TRBJ2-3; D: -; CDR3: CASSTGLDPDTQYF; DNA: TGTGCCAGCTCTACAGGGTTGGACCCAGATACGCAGTATTTT
size: -; V: TRBV5-6; length: 13; J: TRBJ1-3; D: -; CDR3: CASRREQGNTIYF; DNA: TGTGCCAGCAGACGGGAGCAAGGAAACACCATATATTTT
size: -; V: TRBV30; length: 13; J: TRBJ1-1; D: -; CDR3: CAWIGGAFTEAFF; DNA: TGTGCCTGGATCGGGGGGGCTTTTACTGAAGCTTTCTTT
size: -; V: TRBV4-1; length: 15; J: TRBJ1-4; D: -; CDR3: CASSQDSGRSEKLFF; DNA: TGCGCCAGCAGCCAAGATTCCGGGAGGAGTGAAAAACTGTTTTTT
size: -; V: TRBV18; length: 13; J: TRBJ2-7; D: TRBD1; CDR3: CASSPGTGVEQYF; DNA: TGTGCCAGCTCACCCGGGACAGGGGTCGAGCAGTACTTC
size: -; V: TRBV30; length: 14; J: TRBJ2-2; D: TRBD1; CDR3: CAWGDRANTGELFF; DNA: TGTGCCTGGGGGGACAGGGCAAACACCGGGGAGCTGTTTTTT
size: few; V: TRBV25-1; length: 12; J: TRBJ2-1; D: TRBD2; CDR3: CASSDSSGIQFF; DNA: TGTGCCAGCAGTGACAGTAGCGGGATCCAGTTCTTC
size: -; V: TRBV9; length: 15; J: TRBJ2-7; D: -; CDR3: CASSILAGPNYEQYF; DNA: TGTGCCAGCAGCATTCTCGCGGGGCCGAACTACGAGCAGTACTTC
size: -; V: TRBV9; length: 15; J: TRBJ1-1; D: -; CDR3: CASSETPGLNTEAFF; DNA: TGTGCCAGCAGCGAGACCCCAGGTTTGAACACTGAAGCTTTCTTT
size: -; V: TRBV5-1; length: 19; J: TRBJ2-7; D: -; CDR3: CASSDNFRRHPGDSYEQYF; DNA: TGCGCCAGCAGCGATAATTTCCGGCGACACCCCGGGGATTCCTACGAGCAGTACTTC
size: -; V: TRBV14; length: 13; J: TRBJ1-2; D: -; CDR3: CASTSWGDYGYTF; DNA: TGTGCCAGCACCTCCTGGGGAGACTATGGCTACACCTTC
size: -; V: TRBV27; length: 15; J: TRBJ2-7; D: TRBD2; CDR3: CASSNPGLVIYEQYF; DNA: TGTGCCAGCAGTAACCCGGGACTAGTCATCTACGAGCAGTACTTC
size: -; V: TRBV28; length: 14; J: TRBJ1-5; D: -; CDR3: CASSQIAPNQPQHF; DNA: TGTGCCAGCAGTCAGATTGCCCCCAATCAGCCCCAGCATTTT
size: -; V: TRBV7-7; length: 15; J: TRBJ2-5; D: TRBD1; CDR3: CASSSTGTYQETQYF; DNA: TGTGCTAGCAGCTCGACAGGGACCTACCAAGAGACCCAGTACTTC
size: -; V: TRBV9; length: 16; J: TRBJ2-3; D: TRBD2; CDR3: CASSVVAGGLTDTQYF; DNA: TGTGCCAGCAGCGTAGTGGCGGGGGGGCTGACAGATACGCAGTATTTT
size: -; V: TRBV6-1; length: 12; J: TRBJ1-2; D: -; CDR3: CASSGPDYGYTF; DNA: TGTGCCAGCAGTGGCCCGGACTATGGCTACACCTTC
size: once; V: TRBV2; length: 15; J: TRBJ1-4; D: -; CDR3: CASSGWTVTNEKLFF; DNA: TGTGCCAGCAGTGGTTGGACAGTAACTAATGAAAAACTGTTTTTT
size: -; V: TRBV5-1; length: 14; J: TRBJ2-7; D: TRBD1; CDR3: CASSRGQGSYEQYF; DNA: TGCGCCAGCAGCAGGGGACAGGGCTCCTACGAGCAGTACTTC
size: few; V: TRBV7-2; length: 15; J: TRBJ1-5; D: -; CDR3: CASSLAMAGDQPQHF; DNA: TGTGCCAGCAGCTTAGCGATGGCGGGGGATCAGCCCCAGCATTTT
size: -; V: TRBV6-5; length: 15; J: TRBJ1-5; D: TRBD1; CDR3: CASKKGGSRNQPQHF; DNA: TGTGCCAGCAAAAAAGGGGGCTCGAGGAATCAGCCCCAGCATTTT
size: -; V: TRBV7-9; length: 14; J: TRBJ2-7; D: TRBD2; CDR3: CASDAGLAGYEQYF; DNA: TGTGCCAGCGACGCGGGACTAGCGGGCTACGAGCAGTACTTC
size: few; V: TRBV5-4; length: 13; J: TRBJ2-1; D: TRBD1; CDR3: CASSFTGVDEQFF; DNA: TGTGCCAGCAGCTTTACAGGGGTTGATGAGCAGTTCTTC
size: -; V: TRBV28; length: 13; J: TRBJ1-2; D: -; CDR3: CASKRDLRGGYTF; DNA: TGTGCCAGCAAAAGGGATTTGCGGGGAGGCTACACCTTC
size: few; V: TRBV5-4; length: 14; J: TRBJ2-7; D: TRBD2; CDR3: CASSPTSGTYEQYF; DNA: TGTGCCAGCAGCCCGACTAGCGGAACCTACGAGCAGTACTTC
size: -; V: TRBV6-6; length: 15; J: TRBJ1-2; D: -; CDR3: CASRGPTGGIYGYTF; DNA: TGTGCCAGCAGGGGACCGACAGGAGGTATCTATGGCTACACCTTC
size: -; V: TRBV11-3; length: 15; J: TRBJ2-5; D: -; CDR3: CASSLGAALQETQYF; DNA: TGTGCCAGCAGCTTAGGGGCAGCCCTCCAAGAGACCCAGTACTTC
size: -; V: TRBV7-9; length: 12; J: TRBJ1-1; D: TRBD1; CDR3: CASSSNTGGAFF; DNA: TGTGCCAGCAGCTCCAACACAGGGGGAGCTTTCTTT
size: -; V: TRBV4-3; length: 14; J: TRBJ2-5; D: -; CDR3: CASSQAWQQETQYF; DNA: TGCGCCAGCAGCCAAGCGTGGCAGCAAGAGACCCAGTACTTC
size: -; V: TRBV5-1; length: 14; J: TRBJ2-1; D: -; CDR3: CASSLGRAHNEQFF; DNA: TGCGCCAGCAGCTTGGGCAGGGCGCACAATGAGCAGTTCTTC
size: -; V: TRBV15; length: 17; J: TRBJ1-1; D: TRBD1; CDR3: CATSRYRGPGYTEEAFF; DNA: TGTGCCACCAGCAGATACAGGGGGCCGGGGTATACAGAAGAAGCTTTCTTT
size: -; V: TRBV30; length: 15; J: TRBJ1-4; D: TRBD1; CDR3: CAWSSAGGTNEKLFF; DNA: TGTGCCTGGAGTTCCGCAGGGGGCACTAATGAAAAACTGTTTTTT